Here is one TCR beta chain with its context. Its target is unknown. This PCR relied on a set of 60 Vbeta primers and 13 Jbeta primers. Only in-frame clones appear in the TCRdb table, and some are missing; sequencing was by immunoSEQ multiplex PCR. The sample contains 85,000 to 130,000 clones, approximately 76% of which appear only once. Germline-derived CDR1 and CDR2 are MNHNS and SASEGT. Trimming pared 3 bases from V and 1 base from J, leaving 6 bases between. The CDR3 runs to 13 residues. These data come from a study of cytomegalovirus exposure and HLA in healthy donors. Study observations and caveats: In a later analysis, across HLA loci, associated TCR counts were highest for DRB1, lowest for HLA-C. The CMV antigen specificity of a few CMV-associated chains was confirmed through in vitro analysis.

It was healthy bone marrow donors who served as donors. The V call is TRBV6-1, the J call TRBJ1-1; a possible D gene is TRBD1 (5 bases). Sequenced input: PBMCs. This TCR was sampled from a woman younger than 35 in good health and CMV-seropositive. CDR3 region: CASSDGANTEAFF. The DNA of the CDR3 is TGTGCCAGCAGTGATGGGGCGAACACTGAAGCTTTCTTT.